This is a list of T cell receptor beta chains from one sample in a study of blood T cell repertoires in COVID-19. The repertoire was sequenced with immunoSEQ multiplex PCR; TCRdb's copy has only in-frame clones and lacks some. The repertoire holds roughly 200,000 clones, with 85% as singletons. The specimen sequenced was peripheral blood. The receptors come from a person aged 70 to 85 with COVID-19, enrolled during active disease. The conserved cysteine and the conserved F or W are not part of the CDR3 here. Fields, in order: V gene, clone size, J gene, CDR3 protein. The size field is filled for only some rows; it gives once, few, many or a size class.

>TRBV2|-|TRBJ2-7
ASRSQGQGPSYEQY
>TRBV2|-|TRBJ2-3
ASRGTGGAGDTQY
>TRBV5-1|-|TRBJ1-5
ASMAGTHHSNQPQH
>TRBV3-1/TRBV3-2|-|TRBJ2-7
ASSATRYEQY
>TRBV4-1|-|TRBJ2-7
ASSDADGGSYEQY
>TRBV7-9|-|TRBJ1-4
ASSRNSGGWPNEKLF
>TRBV7-9|-|TRBJ2-3
ASSPRRLDTDTQY
>TRBV11-2|-|TRBJ2-2
ASSFGDTGELF
>TRBV7-2|-|TRBJ2-3
ASSPGLAGVIDTQY
>TRBV7-9|-|TRBJ1-1
AGGALNTEAF
>TRBV2|-|TRBJ1-5
ASSDSGPQH
>TRBV3-1/TRBV3-2|once|TRBJ2-7
ASSPGGTSYEQY
>TRBV13|-|TRBJ2-5
ASSQRLLGLAGGQETQY
>TRBV5-6|-|TRBJ1-5
ASSLGDRPNQPQH
>TRBV6-5|-|TRBJ1-1
ASRLGTATEAF
>TRBV7-2|-|TRBJ2-1
ASRAQVSSYNEQF
>TRBV24-1|-|TRBJ1-4
ATSDPRQGRNEKLF
>TRBV9|-|TRBJ2-2
ASSVVGANTGELF
>TRBV4-2|-|TRBJ1-1
ASSQVVQGGTEAF
>TRBV18|-|TRBJ1-3
ASSRRDRVGGNTIY
>TRBV21-1|-|TRBJ2-2
ARKSGTATGELF
>TRBV30|-|TRBJ1-5
AWSPNPGTGTQPQH
>TRBV5-4|-|TRBJ2-2
ASSLEPDAVGELF
>TRBV7-2|-|TRBJ2-4
ASSFRGGGLAKNIQY
>TRBV6-5|-|TRBJ2-7
ASGTGGYEQY